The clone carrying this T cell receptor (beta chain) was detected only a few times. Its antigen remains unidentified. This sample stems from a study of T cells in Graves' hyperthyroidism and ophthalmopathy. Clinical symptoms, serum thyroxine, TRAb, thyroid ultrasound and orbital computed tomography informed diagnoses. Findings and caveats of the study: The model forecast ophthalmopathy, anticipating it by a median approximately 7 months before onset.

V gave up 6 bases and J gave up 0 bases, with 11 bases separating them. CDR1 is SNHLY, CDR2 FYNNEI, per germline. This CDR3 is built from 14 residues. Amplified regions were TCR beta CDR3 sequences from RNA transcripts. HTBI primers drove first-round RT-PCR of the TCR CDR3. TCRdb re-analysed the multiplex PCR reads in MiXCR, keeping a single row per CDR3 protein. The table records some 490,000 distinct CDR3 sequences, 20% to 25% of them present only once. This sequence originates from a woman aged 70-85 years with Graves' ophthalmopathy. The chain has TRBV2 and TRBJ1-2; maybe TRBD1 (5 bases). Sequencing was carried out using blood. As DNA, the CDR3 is TGTGCCAGCAGACAGGACTTAGCTAACTATGGCTACACCTTC. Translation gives CASRQDLANYGYTF.